The 7 T cell receptor beta chains reported below all come from one sample, sequenced in a study of blood T cell repertoires in COVID-19. Assay used: immunoSEQ multiplex PCR; TCRdb lists only in-frame clones, some missing. This sample carries 120,000 or so clones, around three quarters of them seen once, and the ten largest clones take about 39%. Sequenced sample: peripheral blood. The receptors shown here come from a man aged 35 to 55 with active or convalescent COVID-19.

This chain connects TRBV2 to TRBJ2-1; D is uncertain. The V gene's germline CDR1 is SNHLY and CDR2 FYNNEI. The V gene lost 6 bases and the J gene lost 7 bases, with 10 bases spanning the gap. The CDR3 totals 12 residues. CDR3 sequence: CASRISRNEQFF. The CDR3 nucleotides are TGTGCCAGCAGAATCTCCCGGAATGAGCAGTTCTTC.

The CDR3 DNA reads TGCGCCAGCAGCTTCGGGACAGGCGAGAACACTGAAGCTTTCTTT. Translation gives CASSFGTGENTEAFF. This rearrangement joins TRBV5-1 to TRBJ1-1; 8 bases match TRBD1. Germline V gene data show CDR1 as SGHRS and CDR2 as YFSETQ. With 2 bases clipped from V and 1 base from J, the junction kept 4 bases outside the gene matches. The CDR3 is 15 residues long.

The CDR3, as DNA: TGTGCCTGGAGGCCCCGGGGGGTATCCTACGAGCAGTACTTC. Encoded protein: CAWRPRGVSYEQYF. V is TRBV30 and J is TRBJ2-7; 7 nucleotides agree with TRBD2. The CDR3 runs 14 residues. CDR1 and CDR2 from the germline V gene are GTSNPN and SVGIG (reference sequence). J gave up 1 base and V 3 bases, and 6 bases lay outside the gene matches.

The gene calls are TRBV5-1 and TRBJ2-7, with TRBD2 matching 9 bases. The CDR3 loop spans 14 amino acids. Germline V gives CDR1 SGHRS, CDR2 YFSETQ. V lost 2 bases and J lost 6; bases outside the gene matches: 6. DNA of the CDR3: TGCGCCAGCAGCTTAGCGGGGGGTCCTCCCGAGCAGTACTTC. Amino acid sequence: CASSLAGGPPEQYF.

V is TRBV5-6 and J is TRBJ1-1; no definite D call. The CDR3 sequence is 13 residues long. Per germline, CDR1 SGHDT and CDR2 YYEEEE. The V gene lost 3 bases and the J gene lost 5 bases, with 11 bases spanning the gap. The CDR3 is CASSSPPRTEAFF. CDR3 nucleotide sequence: TGTGCCAGCAGCTCACCTCCTCGGACTGAAGCTTTCTTT. The whole variable domain, remainder taken from reference TRBV5-6 and TRBJ1-1, is DAGVTQSPTHLIKTRGQQVTLRCSPKSGHDTVSWYQQALGQGPQFIFQYYEEEERQRGNFPDRFSGHQFPNYSSELNVNALLLGDSALYLCASSSPPRTEAFFGQGTRLTVV.

This rearrangement joins TRBV9 to TRBJ1-3, with D unclear. The CDR3 sequence is 16 residues long. Germline loops: CDR1 SGDLS, CDR2 YYNGEE. The CDR3: CAGKGPGVSSGNTIYF. In DNA form, the CDR3 reads TGTGCTGGAAAAGGCCCCGGGGTCAGCTCTGGAAACACCATATATTTT.

This chain uses TRBV2 with TRBJ2-2; D is possibly TRBD1 (7 bases). Trimming stripped 9 bases from V and 6 bases from J, with 17 bases between. The CDR3 runs to 14 residues. CDR1 SNHLY and CDR2 FYNNEI come from the germline V gene. CDR3 in DNA: TGTGCCAGTAAGAAGGAGGGGGCCGCCGGGGAGCTGTTTTTT. Encoded protein: CASKKEGAAGELFF.